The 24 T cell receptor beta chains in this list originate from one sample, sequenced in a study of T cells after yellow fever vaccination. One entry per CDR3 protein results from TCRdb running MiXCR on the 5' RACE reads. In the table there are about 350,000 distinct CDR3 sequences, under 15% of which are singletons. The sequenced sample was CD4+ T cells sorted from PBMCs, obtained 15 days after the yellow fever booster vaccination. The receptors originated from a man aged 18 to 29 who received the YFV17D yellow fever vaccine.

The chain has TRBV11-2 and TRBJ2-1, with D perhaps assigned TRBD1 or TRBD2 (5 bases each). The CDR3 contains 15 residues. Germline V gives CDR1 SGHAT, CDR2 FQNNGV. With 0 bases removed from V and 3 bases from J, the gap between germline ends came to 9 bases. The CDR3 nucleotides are TGTGCCAGCAGCTTAGAGGGGGAGTACTACAATGAGCAGTTCTTC. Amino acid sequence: CASSLEGEYYNEQFF.

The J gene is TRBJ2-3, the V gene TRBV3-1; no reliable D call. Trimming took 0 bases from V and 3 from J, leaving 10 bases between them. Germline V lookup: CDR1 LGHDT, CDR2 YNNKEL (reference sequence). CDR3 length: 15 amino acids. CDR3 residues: CASSQDRHQTDTQYF. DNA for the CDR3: TGTGCCAGCAGCCAAGATAGACACCAGACAGATACGCAGTATTTT.

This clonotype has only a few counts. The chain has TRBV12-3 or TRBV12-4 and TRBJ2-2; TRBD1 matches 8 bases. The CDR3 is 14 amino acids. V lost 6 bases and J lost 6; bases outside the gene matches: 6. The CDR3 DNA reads TGTGCCAGCAGCCGGGACAGGAGTTCCGGGGAGCTGTTTTTT. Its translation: CASSRDRSSGELFF.

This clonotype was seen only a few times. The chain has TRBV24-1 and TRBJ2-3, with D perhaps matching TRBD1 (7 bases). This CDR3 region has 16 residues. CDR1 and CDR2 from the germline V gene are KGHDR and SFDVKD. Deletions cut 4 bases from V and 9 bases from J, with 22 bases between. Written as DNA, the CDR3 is TGTGCCACCAGTGACCGCGGGACAGAGAGTTTTGACACGCAGTATTTT. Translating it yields CATSDRGTESFDTQYF.

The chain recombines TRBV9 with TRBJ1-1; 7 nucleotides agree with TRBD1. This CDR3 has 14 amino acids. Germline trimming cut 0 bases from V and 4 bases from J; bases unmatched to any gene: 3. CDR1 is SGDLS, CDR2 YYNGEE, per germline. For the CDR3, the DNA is TGTGCCAGCAGCGTAGCCTCAGGGGGCACTGAAGCTTTCTTT. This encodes CASSVASGGTEAFF.

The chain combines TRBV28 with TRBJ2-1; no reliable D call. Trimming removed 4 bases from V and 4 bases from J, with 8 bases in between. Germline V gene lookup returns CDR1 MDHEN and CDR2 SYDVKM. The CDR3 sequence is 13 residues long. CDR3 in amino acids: CASSSHGYNEQFF. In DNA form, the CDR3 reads TGTGCCAGCAGTTCACATGGGTACAATGAGCAGTTCTTC. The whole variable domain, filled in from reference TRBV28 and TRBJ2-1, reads DVKVTQSSRYLVKRTGEKVFLECVQDMDHENMFWYRQDPGLGLRLIYFSYDVKMKEKGDIPEGYSVSREKKERFSLILESASTNQTSMYLCASSSHGYNEQFFGPGTRLTVL.

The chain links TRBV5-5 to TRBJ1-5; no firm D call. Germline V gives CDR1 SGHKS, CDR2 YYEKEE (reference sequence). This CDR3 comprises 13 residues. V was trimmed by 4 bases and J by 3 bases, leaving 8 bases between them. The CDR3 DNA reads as TGTGCCAGCAGCGCGGGAAACAATCAGCCCCAGCATTTT. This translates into CASSAGNNQPQHF.

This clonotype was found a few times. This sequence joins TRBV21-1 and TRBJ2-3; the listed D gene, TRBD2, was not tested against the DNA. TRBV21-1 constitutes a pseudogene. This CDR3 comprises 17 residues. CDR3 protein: CASSNGYSGGMTDTQYF. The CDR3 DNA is TGTGCCAGCAGCAATGGATATAGCGGGGGGATGACAGATACGCAGTATTTT.

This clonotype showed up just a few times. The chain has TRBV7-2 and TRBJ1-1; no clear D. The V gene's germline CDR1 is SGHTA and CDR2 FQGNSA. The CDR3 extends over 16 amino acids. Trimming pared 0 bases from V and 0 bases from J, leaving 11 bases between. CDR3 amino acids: CASSLAFNRLNTEAFF. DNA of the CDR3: TGTGCCAGCAGCTTAGCGTTCAACAGATTGAACACTGAAGCTTTCTTT.

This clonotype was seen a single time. The CDR3: CAISVKQRGYEQYF. In DNA, the CDR3 is TGTGCCATCAGTGTAAAACAGAGGGGCTACGAGCAGTACTTC. This chain links TRBV10-3 with TRBJ2-7; D may match TRBD1 or TRBD2 (5 bases each). The CDR3 spans 14 residues. Trimming pared 4 bases from V and 3 bases from J, leaving 13 bases between. CDR1 is ENHRY and CDR2 is SYGVKD in the germline V gene.

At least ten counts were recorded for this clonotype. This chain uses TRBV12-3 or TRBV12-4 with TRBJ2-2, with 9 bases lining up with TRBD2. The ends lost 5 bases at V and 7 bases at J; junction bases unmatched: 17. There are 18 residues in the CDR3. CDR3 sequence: CASSAATLRGGLGGELFF. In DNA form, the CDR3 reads TGTGCCAGCAGTGCCGCGACTTTGCGGGGGGGCCTCGGCGGGGAGCTGTTTTTT.

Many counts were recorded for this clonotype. CDR3 in amino acids: CASSLSTGQGVNSPLHF. The CDR3 DNA follows: TGTGCCAGCAGTTTAAGTACCGGACAGGGGGTAAATTCACCCCTCCACTTT. The chain carries TRBV28 and TRBJ1-6; 10 bases fit TRBD1. The length of the CDR3 is 17 residues. V was pared by 2 bases and J by 7 bases, with 8 bases of the junction left unmatched. Germline CDR1 is MDHEN and CDR2 is SYDVKM.

In DNA form, the CDR3 reads TGTGCCAGCTCCCCCCAGTCCCAAGAGACCCAGTACTTC. Encoded protein: CASSPQSQETQYF. The chain couples TRBV18 to TRBJ2-5; D is ambiguous. This CDR3 contains 13 residues. V lost 6 bases and J lost 1, with 9 bases in between. Germline V gene data show CDR1 as KGHSH and CDR2 as LQKENI.

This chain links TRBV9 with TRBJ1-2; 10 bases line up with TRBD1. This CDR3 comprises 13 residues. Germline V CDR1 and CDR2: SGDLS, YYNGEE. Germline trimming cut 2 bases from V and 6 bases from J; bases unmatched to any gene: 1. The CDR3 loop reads CASSVGTGDGYTF. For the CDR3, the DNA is TGTGCCAGCAGCGTCGGGACAGGGGATGGCTACACCTTC.

In DNA form, the CDR3 reads TGTGCCAGCAGCCGGAAGGACCGGAGCGGGGGGGCGATCTACAATGAGCAGTTCTTC. Translated, it gives CASSRKDRSGGAIYNEQFF. This chain links TRBV7-2 with TRBJ2-1; 10 nucleotides match TRBD2. This CDR3 is built from 19 residues. Germline CDR1 and CDR2: SGHTA and FQGNSA. V was pared by 5 bases and J by 3 bases, with 16 bases of the junction left unmatched.

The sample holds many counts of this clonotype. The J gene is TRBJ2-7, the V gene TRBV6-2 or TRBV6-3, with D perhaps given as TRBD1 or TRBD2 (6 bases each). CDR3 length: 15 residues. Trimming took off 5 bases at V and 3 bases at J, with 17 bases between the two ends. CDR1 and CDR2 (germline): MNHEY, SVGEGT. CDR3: CASSPTPGGLYEQYF. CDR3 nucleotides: TGTGCCAGCAGTCCAACCCCCGGGGGCCTCTACGAGCAGTACTTC.

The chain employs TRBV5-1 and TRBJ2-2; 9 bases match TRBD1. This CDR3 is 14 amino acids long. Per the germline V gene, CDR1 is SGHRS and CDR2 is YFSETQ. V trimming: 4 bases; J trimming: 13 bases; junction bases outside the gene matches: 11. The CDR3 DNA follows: TGCGCCAGCAGCCCGGGGGGACAGGGACTTATGCTGTTTTTT. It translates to CASSPGGQGLMLFF.

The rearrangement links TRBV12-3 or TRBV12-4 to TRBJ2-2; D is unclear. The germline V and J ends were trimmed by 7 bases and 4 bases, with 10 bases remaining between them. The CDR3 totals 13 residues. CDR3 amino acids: CASTLAATGELFF. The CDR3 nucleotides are TGTGCCAGCACCCTCGCAGCCACCGGGGAGCTGTTTTTT.

In DNA, the CDR3 is TGTGCCAGCTCACCCCCGGGACAGGAGAATCAGCCCCAGCATTTT. Amino acid sequence: CASSPPGQENQPQHF. V and J are TRBV18 and TRBJ1-5, with 8 bases that match TRBD1. V shed 3 bases, J shed 4 bases, and the junction held 5 bases outside the gene matches. The germline CDR1 and CDR2 sequences are KGHSH and LQKENI. The CDR3 covers 15 residues.

In DNA form, the CDR3 reads TGTGCCAGCAGTACTACGGGACAGGGTCATAATTCACCCCTCCACTTT. Its translation: CASSTTGQGHNSPLHF. J is TRBJ1-6 and V is TRBV12-3 or TRBV12-4; 9 bases map to TRBD1. Trimming cost V 5 bases and J 5 bases; bases outside gene matches: 7. The CDR3 covers 16 residues.

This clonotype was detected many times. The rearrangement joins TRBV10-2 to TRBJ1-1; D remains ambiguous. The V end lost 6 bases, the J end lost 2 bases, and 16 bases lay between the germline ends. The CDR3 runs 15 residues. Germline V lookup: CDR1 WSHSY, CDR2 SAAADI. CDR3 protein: CASRSPVRYNTEAFF. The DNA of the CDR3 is TGCGCCAGCAGATCTCCCGTCCGGTACAACACTGAAGCTTTCTTT.

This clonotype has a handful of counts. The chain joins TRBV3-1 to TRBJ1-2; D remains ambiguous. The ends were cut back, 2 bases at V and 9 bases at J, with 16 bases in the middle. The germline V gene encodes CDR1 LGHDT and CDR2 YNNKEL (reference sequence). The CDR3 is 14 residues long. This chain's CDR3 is CASSQMGNGRRYTF. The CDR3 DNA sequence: TGTGCCAGCAGCCAAATGGGAAATGGTAGACGCTACACCTTC.

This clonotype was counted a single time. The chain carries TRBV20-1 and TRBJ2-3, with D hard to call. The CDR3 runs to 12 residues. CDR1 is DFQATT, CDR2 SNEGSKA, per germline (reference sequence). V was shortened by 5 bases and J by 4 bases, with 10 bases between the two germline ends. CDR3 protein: CSALSTSDTQYF. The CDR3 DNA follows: TGCAGTGCTCTCTCGACGTCAGATACGCAGTATTTT.

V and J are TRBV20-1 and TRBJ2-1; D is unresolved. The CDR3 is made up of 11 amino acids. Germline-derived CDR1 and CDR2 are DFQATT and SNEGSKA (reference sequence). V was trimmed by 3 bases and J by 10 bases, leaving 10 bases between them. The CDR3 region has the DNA TGCAGTGCTAGGCCGGTTTCGGAGCAGTTCTTC. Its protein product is CSARPVSEQFF.